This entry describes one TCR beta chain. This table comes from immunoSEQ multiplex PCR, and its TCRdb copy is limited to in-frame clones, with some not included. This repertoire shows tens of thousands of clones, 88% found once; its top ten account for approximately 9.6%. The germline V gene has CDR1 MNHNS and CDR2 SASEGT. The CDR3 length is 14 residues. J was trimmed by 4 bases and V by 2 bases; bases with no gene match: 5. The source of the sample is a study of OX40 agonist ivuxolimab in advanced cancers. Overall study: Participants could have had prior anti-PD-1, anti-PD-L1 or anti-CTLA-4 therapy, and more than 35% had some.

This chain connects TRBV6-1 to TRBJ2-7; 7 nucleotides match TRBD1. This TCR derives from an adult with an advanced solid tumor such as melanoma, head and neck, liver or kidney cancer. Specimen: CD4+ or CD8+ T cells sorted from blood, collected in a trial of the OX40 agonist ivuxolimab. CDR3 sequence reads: CASSEQDRSYEQYF. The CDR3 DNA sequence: TGTGCCAGCAGTGAACAGGACAGGTCTTACGAGCAGTACTTC.